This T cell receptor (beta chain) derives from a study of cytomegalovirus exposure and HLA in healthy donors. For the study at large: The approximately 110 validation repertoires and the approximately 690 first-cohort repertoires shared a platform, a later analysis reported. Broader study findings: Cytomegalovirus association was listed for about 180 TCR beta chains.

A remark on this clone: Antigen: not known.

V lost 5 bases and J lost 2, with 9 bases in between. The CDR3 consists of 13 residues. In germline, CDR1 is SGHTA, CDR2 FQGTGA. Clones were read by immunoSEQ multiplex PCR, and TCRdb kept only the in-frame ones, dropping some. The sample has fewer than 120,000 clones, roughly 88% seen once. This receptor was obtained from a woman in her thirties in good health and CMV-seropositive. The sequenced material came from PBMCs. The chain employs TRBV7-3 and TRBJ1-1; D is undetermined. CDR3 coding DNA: TGTGCCAGCAGCCCCTACAGAAACACTGAAGCTTTCTTT. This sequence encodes CASSPYRNTEAFF.